The sequence of this T cell receptor beta chain was determined in a study of blood T cell repertoires in COVID-19. Overall study context: Samples representing acute and convalescent COVID-19 were sourced from the United States, Italy and Spain.

CDR1 and CDR2 (germline): SGHVS, FNYEAQ. This CDR3 spans 16 amino acids. Trimming removed 7 bases at V and 5 bases at J, with 23 bases between. Participants were aged about 18 to 100 years from more than 20 US areas. Each participant's cohort was designated according to participant-reported clinical history. Under the authors' procedure: Reference gene primer amplification gave nucleated cell count estimates. Some clones are missing from TCRdb's copy, which holds only in-frame ones; the method was immunoSEQ multiplex PCR. That table gives V, J and clone size, and the DNA gave D and trimming. Among 300,000 to 400,000 clones, roughly 90% were seen once, and the ten largest hold 2.6%.

Sequenced material: PBMCs or T cells enriched from blood (not recorded which). This receptor was identified in a man in his sixties who had recovered from COVID-19. This chain links TRBV7-6 with TRBJ2-5, with D possibly TRBD1 on 6 matching bases. CDR3: CASNLMTGPLGETQYF. DNA of the CDR3: TGTGCCAGCAACCTAATGACAGGACCATTAGGGGAGACCCAGTACTTC.